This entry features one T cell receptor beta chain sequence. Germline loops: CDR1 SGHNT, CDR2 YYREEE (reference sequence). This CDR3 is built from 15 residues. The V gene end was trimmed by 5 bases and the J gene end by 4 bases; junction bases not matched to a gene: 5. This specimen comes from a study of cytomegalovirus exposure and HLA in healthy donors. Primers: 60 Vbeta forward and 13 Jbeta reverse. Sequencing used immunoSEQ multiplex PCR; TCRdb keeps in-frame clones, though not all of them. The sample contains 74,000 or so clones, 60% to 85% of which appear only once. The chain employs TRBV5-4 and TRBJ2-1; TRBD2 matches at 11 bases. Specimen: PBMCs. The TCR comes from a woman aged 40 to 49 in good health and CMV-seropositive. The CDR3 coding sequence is TGTGCCAGCAGTCCCGGGACTAGCGGATACAATGAGCAGTTCTTC. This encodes CASSPGTSGYNEQFF.